The rows below give T cell receptor beta chains drawn from one sample of a study of T cell responses to AZD1222 COVID-19 vaccine. Some clones are missing from TCRdb's copy, which holds only in-frame ones; the method was immunoSEQ multiplex PCR. Among about 180,000 clones, over 80% were seen once, and the ten largest hold about 1%. The material was peripheral blood, obtained 28 days after the second dose of the MenACWY control vaccine. These receptors were taken from an adult who received the MenACWY meningococcal vaccine as a control. Each CDR3 is given with its conserved first and last residue. A D gene is named only where the DNA matches it firmly.

d_call,v_call,cdr3_aa
.,TRBV5-1,CASSSKQAMGTEAFF
.,TRBV28,CASQFPQPPYGYTF
TRBD2,TRBV19,CASSIGTSGGSYNEQFF
.,TRBV19,CASSTLRQEEAFF
.,TRBV28,CVSSSSAVEAFF
.,TRBV30,CASGTKAYEQYF
.,TRBV7-9,CASSLGDFPGGAFF
.,TRBV6-5,CASSPTGSGNTIYF
.,TRBV7-3,CASSSGAGPDTQYF
.,TRBV9,CASSVRAGLNTEAFF
.,TRBV7-9,CASSTHGTPNQPQHF
.,TRBV7-2,CASSSQAGLFDEKLFF
.,TRBV19,CASSTGNSRYGYTF
TRBD1,TRBV6-4,CASRPEQGASSPLHF
TRBD1,TRBV5-5,CASSLEGTGGAYNSPLHF